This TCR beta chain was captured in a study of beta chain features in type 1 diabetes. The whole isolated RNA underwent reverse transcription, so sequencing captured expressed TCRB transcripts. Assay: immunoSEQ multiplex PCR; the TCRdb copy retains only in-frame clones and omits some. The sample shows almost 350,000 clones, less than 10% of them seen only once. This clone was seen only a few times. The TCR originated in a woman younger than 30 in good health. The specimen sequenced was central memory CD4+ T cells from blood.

In DNA, the CDR3 is TGTGCCAGCAGCGGAGGGGTGGCCCAGCCCCAGCATTTT. Translation gives CASSGGVAQPQHF. The rearrangement joins TRBV7-2 to TRBJ1-5; tentatively, D is TRBD1 (5 bases). V was cut by 5 bases and J by 7 bases, with 12 bases left in between. This CDR3 spans 13 amino acids. Germline CDR1 is SGHTA and CDR2 is FQGNSA.